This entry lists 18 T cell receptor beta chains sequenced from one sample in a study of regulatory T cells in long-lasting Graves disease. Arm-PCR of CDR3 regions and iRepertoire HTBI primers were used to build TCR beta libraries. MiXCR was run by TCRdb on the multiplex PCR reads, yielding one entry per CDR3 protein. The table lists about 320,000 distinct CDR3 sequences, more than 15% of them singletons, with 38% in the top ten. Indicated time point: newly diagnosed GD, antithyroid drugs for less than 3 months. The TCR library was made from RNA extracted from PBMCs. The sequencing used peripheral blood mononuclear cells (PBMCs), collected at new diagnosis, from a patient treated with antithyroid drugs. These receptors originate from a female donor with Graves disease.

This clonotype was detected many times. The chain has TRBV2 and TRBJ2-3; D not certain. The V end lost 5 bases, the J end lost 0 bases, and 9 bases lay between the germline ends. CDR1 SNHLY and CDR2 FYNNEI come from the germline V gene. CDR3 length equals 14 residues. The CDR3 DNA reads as TGTGCCAGCAGTACAGCGTCTAGCACAGATACGCAGTATTTT. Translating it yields CASSTASSTDTQYF.

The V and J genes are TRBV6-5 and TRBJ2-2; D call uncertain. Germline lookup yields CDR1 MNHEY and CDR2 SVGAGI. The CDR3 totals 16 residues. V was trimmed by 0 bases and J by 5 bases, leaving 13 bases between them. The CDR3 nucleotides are TGTGCCAGCAGTTACTCGCGCCAGCTGGTAACCGGGGAGCTGTTTTTT. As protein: CASSYSRQLVTGELFF.

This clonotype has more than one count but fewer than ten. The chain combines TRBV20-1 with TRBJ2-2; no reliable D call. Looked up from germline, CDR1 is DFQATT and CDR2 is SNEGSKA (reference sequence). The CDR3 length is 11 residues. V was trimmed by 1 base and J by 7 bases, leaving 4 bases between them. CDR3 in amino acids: CSARVVGELFF. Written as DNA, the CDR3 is TGCAGTGCTAGAGTAGTCGGGGAGCTGTTTTTT.

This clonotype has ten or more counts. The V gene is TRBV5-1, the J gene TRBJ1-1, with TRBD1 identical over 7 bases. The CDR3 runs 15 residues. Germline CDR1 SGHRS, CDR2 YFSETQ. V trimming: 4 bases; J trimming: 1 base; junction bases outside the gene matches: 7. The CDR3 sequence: CASSPYRGGNTEAFF. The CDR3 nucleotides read TGCGCCAGCAGCCCATACAGGGGAGGGAACACTGAAGCTTTCTTT.

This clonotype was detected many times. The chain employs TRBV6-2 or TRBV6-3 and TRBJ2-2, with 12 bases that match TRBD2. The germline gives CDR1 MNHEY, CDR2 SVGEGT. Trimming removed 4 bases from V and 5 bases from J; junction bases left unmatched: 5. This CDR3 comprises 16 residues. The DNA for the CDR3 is TGTGCCAGCAGTTCTGTAGGACTAGCGGGGACCGGGGAGCTGTTTTTT. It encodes CASSSVGLAGTGELFF.

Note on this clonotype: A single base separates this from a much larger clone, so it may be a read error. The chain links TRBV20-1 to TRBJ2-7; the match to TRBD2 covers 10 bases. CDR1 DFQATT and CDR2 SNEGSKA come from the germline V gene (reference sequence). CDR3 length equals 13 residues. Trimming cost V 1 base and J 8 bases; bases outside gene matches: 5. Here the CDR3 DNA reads TGCAGTGCTAGAGTCAGCGGGGGGGACCAGCAGTACTTC. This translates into CSARVSGGDQQYF.

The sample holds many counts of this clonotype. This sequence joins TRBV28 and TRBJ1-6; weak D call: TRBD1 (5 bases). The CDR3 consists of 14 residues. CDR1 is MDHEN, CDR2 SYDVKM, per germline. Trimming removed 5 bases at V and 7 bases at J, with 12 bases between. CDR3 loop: CASSAGTENSPLHF. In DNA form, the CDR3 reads TGTGCCAGCAGTGCCGGGACGGAAAATTCACCCCTCCACTTT. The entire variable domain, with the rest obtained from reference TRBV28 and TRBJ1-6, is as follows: DVKVTQSSRYLVKRTGEKVFLECVQDMDHENMFWYRQDPGLGLRLIYFSYDVKMKEKGDIPEGYSVSREKKERFSLILESASTNQTSMYLCASSAGTENSPLHFGNGTRLTVT.

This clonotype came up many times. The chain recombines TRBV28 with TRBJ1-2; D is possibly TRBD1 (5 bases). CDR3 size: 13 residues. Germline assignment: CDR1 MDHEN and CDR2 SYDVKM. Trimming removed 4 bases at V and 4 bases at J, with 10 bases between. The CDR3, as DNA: TGTGCCAGCAGTTCCAGGGTAGGCTATGGCTACACCTTC. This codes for CASSSRVGYGYTF.

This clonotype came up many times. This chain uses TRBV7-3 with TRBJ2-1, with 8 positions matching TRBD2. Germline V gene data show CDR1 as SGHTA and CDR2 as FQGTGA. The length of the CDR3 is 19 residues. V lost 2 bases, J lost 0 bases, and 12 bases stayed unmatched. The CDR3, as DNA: TGTGCCAGCAGCTTAGGTCGAGGGAGGCTAGCGGGCTCCTACAATGAGCAGTTCTTC. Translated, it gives CASSLGRGRLAGSYNEQFF.

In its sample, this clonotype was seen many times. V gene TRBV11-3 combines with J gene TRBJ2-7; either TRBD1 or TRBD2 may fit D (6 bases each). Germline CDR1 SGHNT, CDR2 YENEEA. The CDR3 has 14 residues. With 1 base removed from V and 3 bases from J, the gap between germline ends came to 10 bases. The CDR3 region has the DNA TGTGCCAGCAGCTTAGGGGGGGCCGGCTACGAGCAGTACTTC. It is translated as CASSLGGAGYEQYF.

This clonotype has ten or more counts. This chain's CDR3 is CASSPVGTGGNQPQHF. The CDR3 DNA is TGTGCCAGCTCACCGGTTGGGACAGGGGGCAATCAGCCCCAGCATTTT. The chain links TRBV18 to TRBJ1-5, with 10 positions matching TRBD1. The CDR3 runs to 16 residues. In germline, CDR1 is KGHSH, CDR2 LQKENI. With V trimmed by 3 bases and J by 2 bases, 4 bases remained unmatched. Using reference TRBV18 and TRBJ1-5 for the parts outside the CDR3, the full variable domain is NAGVMQNPRHLVRRRGQEARLRCSPMKGHSHVYWYRQLPEEGLKFMVYLQKENIIDESGMPKERFSAEFPKEGPSILRIQQVVRGDSAAYFCASSPVGTGGNQPQHFGDGTRLSIL.

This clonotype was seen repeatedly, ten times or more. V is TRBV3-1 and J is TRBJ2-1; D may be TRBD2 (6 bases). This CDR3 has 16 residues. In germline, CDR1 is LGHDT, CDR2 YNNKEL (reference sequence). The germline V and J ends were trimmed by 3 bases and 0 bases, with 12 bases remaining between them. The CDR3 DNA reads TGTGCCAGCAGCCACGGTAGCGGTTACTCCTACAATGAGCAGTTCTTC. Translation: CASSHGSGYSYNEQFF.

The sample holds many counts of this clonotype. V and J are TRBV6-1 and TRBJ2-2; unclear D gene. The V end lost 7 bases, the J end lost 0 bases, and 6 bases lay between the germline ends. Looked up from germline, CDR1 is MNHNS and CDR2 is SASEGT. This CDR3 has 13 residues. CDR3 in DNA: TGTGCCAGCACCAGGACGAACACCGGGGAGCTGTTTTTT. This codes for CASTRTNTGELFF.

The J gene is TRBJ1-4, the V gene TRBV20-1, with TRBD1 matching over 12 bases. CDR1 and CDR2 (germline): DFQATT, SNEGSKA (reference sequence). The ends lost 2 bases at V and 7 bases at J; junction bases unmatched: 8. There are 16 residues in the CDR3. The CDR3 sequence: CSARSLGQGASEKLFF. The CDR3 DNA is TGCAGTGCTAGATCACTGGGACAGGGGGCATCTGAAAAACTGTTTTTT.

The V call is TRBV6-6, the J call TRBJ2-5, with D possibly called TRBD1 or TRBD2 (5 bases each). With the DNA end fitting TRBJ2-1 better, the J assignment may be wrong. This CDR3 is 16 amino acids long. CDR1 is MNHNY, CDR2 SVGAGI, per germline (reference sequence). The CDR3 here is CASSYSTAVLFHEQFF. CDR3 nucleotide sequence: TGTGCCAGCAGTTACTCGACAGCGGTGCTCTTCCATGAGCAGTTCTTC.

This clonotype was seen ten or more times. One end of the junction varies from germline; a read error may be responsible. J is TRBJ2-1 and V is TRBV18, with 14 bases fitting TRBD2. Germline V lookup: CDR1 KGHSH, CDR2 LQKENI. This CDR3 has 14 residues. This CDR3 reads CASSLGTSGGEQFF. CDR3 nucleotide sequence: TGCGCCAGCAGCTTGGGGACTAGCGGGGGTGAGCAGTTCTTC. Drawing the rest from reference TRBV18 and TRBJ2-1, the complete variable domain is NAGVMQNPRHLVRRRGQEARLRCSPMKGHSHVYWYRQLPEEGLKFMVYLQKENIIDESGMPKERFSAEFPKEGPSILRIQQVVRGDSAAYFCASSLGTSGGEQFFGPGTRLTVL.

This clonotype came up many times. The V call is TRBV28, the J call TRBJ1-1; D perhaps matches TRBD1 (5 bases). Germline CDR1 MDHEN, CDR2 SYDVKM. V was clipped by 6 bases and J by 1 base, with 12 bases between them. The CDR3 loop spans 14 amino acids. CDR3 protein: CASRLPGPNTEAFF. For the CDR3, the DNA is TGTGCCAGCAGGCTCCCGGGGCCGAACACTGAAGCTTTCTTT.

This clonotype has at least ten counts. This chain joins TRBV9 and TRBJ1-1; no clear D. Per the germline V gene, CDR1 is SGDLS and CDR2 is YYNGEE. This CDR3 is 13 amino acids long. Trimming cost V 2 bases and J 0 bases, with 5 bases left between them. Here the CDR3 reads CASSVLMNTEAFF. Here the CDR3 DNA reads TGTGCCAGCAGCGTTCTCATGAACACTGAAGCTTTCTTT.